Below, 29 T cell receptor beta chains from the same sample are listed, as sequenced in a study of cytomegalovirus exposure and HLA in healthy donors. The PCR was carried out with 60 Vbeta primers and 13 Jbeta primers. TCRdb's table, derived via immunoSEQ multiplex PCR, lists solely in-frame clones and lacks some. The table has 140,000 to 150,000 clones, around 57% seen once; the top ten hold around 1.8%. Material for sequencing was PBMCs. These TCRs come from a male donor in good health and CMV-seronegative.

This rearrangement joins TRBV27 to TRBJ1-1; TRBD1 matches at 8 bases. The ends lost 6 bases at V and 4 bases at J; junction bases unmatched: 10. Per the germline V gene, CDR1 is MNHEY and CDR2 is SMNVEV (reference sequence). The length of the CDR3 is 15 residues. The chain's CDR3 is CASSVTGAGGTEAFF. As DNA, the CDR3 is TGTGCCAGCAGCGTGACAGGGGCCGGGGGCACTGAAGCTTTCTTT.

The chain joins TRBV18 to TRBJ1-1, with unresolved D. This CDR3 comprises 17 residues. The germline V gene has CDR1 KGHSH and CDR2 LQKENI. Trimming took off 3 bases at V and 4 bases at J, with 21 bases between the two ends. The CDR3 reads CASSPQRGPEGVTEAFF. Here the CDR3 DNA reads TGTGCCAGCTCACCCCAGAGAGGCCCCGAGGGAGTCACTGAAGCTTTCTTT.

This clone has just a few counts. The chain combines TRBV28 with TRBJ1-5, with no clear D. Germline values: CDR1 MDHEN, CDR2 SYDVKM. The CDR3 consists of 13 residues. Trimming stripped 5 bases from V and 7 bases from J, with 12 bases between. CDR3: CASSPPEGQPQHF. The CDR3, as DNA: TGTGCCAGCAGTCCCCCCGAGGGACAGCCCCAGCATTTT.

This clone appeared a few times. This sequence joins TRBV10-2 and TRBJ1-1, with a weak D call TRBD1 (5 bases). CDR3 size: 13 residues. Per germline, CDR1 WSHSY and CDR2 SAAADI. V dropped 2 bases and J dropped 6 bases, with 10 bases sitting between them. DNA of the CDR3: TGCGCCAGCAGTGAGAGAACCAGGGCTGAAGCTTTCTTT. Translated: CASSERTRAEAFF.

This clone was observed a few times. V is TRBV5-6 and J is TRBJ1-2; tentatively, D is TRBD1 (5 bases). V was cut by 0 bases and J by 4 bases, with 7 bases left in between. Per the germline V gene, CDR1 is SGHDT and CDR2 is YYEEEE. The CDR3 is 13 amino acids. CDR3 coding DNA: TGTGCCAGCAGCTTGGCAGGGTCCTATGGCTACACCTTC. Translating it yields CASSLAGSYGYTF.

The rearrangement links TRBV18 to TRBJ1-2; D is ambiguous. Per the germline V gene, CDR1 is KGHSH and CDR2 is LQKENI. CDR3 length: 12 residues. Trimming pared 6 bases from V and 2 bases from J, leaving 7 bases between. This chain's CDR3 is CASSGLNYGYTF. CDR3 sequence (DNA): TGTGCCAGCTCCGGACTGAACTATGGCTACACCTTC.

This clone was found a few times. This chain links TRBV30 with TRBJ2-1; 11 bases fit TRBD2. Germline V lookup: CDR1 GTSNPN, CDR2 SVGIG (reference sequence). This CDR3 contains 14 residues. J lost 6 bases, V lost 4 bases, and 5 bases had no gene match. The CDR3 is CAWTDLAGGNEQFF. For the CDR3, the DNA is TGTGCCTGGACTGACCTAGCGGGGGGCAATGAGCAGTTCTTC.

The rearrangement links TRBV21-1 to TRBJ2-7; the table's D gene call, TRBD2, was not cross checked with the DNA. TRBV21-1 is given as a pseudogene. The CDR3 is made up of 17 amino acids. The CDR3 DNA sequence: TGTGCCAGCAGCAAACGGCGGGGTTCCCCCCGGGATTACGAGCAGTACTTC. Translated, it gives CASSKRRGSPRDYEQYF.

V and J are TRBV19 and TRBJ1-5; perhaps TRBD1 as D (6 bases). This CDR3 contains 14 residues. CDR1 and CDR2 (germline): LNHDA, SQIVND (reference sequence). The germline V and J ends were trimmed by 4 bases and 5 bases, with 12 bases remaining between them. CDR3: CASSKGGAYQPQHF. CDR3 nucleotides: TGTGCCAGTAGTAAAGGGGGGGCATATCAGCCCCAGCATTTT.

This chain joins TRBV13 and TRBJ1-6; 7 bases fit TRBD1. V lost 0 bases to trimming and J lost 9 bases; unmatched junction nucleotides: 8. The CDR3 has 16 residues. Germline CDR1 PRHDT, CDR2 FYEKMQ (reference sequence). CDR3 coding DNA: TGTGCCAGCAGCTTAGGTACGACAGGGCGCAGTTCACCCCTCCACTTT. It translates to CASSLGTTGRSSPLHF.

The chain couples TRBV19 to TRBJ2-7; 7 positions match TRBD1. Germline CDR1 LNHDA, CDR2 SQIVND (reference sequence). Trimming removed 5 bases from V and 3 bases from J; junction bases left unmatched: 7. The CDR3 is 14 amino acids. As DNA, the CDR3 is TGTGCCAGTAGTGCCTTAACAGGGGACTACGAGCAGTACTTC. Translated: CASSALTGDYEQYF.

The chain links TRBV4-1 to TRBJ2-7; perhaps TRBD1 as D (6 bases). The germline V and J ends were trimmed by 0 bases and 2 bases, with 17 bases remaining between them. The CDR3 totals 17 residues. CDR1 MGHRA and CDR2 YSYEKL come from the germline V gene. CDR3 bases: TGCGCCAGCAGCCAAGAAGAGGTGGCCGGACAGCCCTACGAGCAGTACTTC. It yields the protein CASSQEEVAGQPYEQYF.

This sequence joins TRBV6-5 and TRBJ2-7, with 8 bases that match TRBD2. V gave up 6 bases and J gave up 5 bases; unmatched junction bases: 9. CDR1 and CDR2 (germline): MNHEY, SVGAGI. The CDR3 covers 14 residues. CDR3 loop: CASRNGGGANEQYF. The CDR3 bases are TGTGCCAGCAGAAACGGGGGGGGAGCTAACGAGCAGTACTTC.

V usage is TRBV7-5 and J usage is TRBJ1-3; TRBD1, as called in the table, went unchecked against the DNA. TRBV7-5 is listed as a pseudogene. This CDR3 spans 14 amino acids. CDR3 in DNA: TGTGCCAGAAGCTTATTCCACTCTGGAAACACCATATATTTT. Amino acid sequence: CARSLFHSGNTIYF.

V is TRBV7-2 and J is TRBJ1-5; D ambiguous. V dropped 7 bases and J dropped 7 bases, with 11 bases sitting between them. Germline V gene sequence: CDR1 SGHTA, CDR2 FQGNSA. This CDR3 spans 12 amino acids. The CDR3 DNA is TGTGCCAGCACACAACCGGGGCAGCCCCAGCATTTT. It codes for CASTQPGQPQHF.

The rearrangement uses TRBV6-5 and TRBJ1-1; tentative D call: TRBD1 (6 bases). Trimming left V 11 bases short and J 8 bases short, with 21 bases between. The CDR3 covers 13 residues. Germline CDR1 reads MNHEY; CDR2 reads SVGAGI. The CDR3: CASGPNRDREAFF. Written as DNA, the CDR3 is TGTGCCTCCGGCCCAAACAGGGACCGCGAAGCTTTCTTT.

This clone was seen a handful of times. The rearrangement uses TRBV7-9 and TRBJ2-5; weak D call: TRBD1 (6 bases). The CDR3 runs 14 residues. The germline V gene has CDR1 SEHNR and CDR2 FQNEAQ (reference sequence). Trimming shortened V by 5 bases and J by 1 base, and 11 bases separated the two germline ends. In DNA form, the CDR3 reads TGTGCCAGCAGCGGAGACAGGTCCCAAGAGACCCAGTACTTC. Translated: CASSGDRSQETQYF. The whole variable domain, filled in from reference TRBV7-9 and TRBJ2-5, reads DTGVSQNPRHKITKRGQNVTFRCDPISEHNRLYWYRQTLGQGPEFLTYFQNEAQLEKSRLLSDRFSAERPKGSFSTLEIQRTEQGDSAMYLCASSGDRSQETQYFGPGTRLLVL.

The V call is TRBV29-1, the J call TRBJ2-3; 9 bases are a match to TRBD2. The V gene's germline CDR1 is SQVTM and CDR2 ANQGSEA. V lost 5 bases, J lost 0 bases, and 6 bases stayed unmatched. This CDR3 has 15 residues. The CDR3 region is CSVRYAGGSTDTQYF. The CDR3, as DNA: TGCAGCGTTCGCTACGCGGGGGGGAGCACAGATACGCAGTATTTT.

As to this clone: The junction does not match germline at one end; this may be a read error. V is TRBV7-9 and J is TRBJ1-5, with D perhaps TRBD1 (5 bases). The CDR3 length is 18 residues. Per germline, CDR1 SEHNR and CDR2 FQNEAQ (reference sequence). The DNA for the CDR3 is TGTTCCAGCAGCAATCAAAATGGGGGGAGGTTTGGCAATCAGCCCCAGCATTTT. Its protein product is CSSSNQNGGRFGNQPQHF.

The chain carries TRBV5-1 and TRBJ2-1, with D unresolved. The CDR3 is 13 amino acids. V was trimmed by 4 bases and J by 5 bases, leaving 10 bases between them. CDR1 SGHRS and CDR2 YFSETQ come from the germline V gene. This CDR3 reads CASSLLLNNEQFF. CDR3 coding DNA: TGCGCCAGCAGCCTATTATTAAACAATGAGCAGTTCTTC.

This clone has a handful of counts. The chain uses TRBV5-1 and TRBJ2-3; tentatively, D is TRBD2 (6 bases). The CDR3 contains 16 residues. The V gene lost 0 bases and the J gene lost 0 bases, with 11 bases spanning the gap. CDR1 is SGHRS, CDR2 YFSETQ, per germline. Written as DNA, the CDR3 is TGCGCCAGCAGCTTGGCGGGGGACGGAAGCACAGATACGCAGTATTTT. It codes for CASSLAGDGSTDTQYF.

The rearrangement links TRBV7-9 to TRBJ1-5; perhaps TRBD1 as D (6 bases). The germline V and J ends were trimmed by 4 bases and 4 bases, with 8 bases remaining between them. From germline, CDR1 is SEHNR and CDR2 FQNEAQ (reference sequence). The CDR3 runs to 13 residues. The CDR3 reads CASSSQGNQPQHF. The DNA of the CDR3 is TGTGCCAGCAGCTCCCAGGGGAATCAGCCCCAGCATTTT. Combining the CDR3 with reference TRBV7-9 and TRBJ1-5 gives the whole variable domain DTGVSQNPRHKITKRGQNVTFRCDPISEHNRLYWYRQTLGQGPEFLTYFQNEAQLEKSRLLSDRFSAERPKGSFSTLEIQRTEQGDSAMYLCASSSQGNQPQHFGDGTRLSIL.

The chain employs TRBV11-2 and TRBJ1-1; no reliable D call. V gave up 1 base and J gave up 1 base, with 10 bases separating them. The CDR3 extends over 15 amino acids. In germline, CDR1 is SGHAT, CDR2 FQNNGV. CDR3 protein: CASSLGGVRNTEAFF. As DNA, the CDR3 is TGTGCCAGCAGCTTAGGAGGAGTCAGGAACACTGAAGCTTTCTTT.

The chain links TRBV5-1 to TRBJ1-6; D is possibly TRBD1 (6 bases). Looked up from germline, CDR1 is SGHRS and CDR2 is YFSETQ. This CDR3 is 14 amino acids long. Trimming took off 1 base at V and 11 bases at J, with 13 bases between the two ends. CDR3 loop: CASSLSRGQTPLHF. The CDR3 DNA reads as TGCGCCAGCAGCTTGAGCAGGGGTCAGACACCCCTCCACTTT.

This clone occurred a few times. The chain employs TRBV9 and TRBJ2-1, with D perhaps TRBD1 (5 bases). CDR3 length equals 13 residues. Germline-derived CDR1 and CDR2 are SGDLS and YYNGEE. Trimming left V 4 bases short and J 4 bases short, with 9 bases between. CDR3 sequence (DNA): TGTGCCAGCAGCTCAAGACAGTACAATGAGCAGTTCTTC. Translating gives CASSSRQYNEQFF. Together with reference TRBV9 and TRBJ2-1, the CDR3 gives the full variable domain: DSGVTQTPKHLITATGQRVTLRCSPRSGDLSVYWYQQSLDQGLQFLIQYYNGEERAKGNILERFSAQQFPDLHSELNLSSLELGDSALYFCASSSRQYNEQFFGPGTRLTVL.

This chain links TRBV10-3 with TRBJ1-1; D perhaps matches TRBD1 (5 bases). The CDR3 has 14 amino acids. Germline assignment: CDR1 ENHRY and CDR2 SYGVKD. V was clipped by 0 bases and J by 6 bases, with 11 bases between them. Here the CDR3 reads CAISESVGQAEAFF. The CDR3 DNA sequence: TGTGCCATCAGTGAGTCGGTGGGGCAGGCTGAAGCTTTCTTT.

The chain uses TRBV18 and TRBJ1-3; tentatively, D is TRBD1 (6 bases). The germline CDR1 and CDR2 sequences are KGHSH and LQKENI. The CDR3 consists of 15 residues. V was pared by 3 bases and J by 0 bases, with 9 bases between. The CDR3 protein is CASSPGQSSGNTIYF. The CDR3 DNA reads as TGTGCCAGCTCACCCGGACAGAGCTCTGGAAACACCATATATTTT.

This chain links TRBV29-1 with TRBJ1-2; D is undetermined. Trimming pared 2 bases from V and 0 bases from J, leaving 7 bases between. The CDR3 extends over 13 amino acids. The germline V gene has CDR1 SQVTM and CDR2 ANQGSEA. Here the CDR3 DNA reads TGCAGCGTTGAACTCCGGTCTAACTATGGCTACACCTTC. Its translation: CSVELRSNYGYTF.

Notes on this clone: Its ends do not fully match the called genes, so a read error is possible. CDR3 sequence (DNA): TGTTCCAGCAGCTGGGGGCAGCCGGACAGGCAGGTCCACTTT. Translated, it gives CSSSWGQPDRQVHF. V and J are TRBV7-9 and TRBJ1-6, with 7 bases matching TRBD1. This CDR3 has 14 residues. The V gene's germline CDR1 is SEHNR and CDR2 FQNEAQ (reference sequence).